This TCR beta chain was captured by sequencing in a study of blood T cells in healthy people across ages. The CDR3 covers 16 residues. Trimming took 3 bases from V and 8 from J; bases not matched to a gene: 10. Donors were healthy Caucasian individuals from Russia aged about 6 to 90. Combining a sample-barcoded 5' primer with a J-beta primer mix, a second PCR ran for about 6 to 11 cycles. A template-switch adaptor that had 12 random nucleotides put a tag on each cDNA molecule. TCRdb processed the 5' RACE reads anew with MiXCR; each CDR3 protein has one entry. The sample carries roughly 1,500,000 distinct CDR3 sequences, almost 35% recorded once.

This clonotype was obtained from a woman aged 25 to 45 in good health. The source material was blood. The rearrangement joins TRBV12-3 or TRBV12-4 to TRBJ2-1, with 10 bases matching TRBD2. The CDR3 sequence is CASSFGSGGAKYEQFF. The CDR3 region has the DNA TGTGCCAGCAGTTTTGGGAGCGGGGGGGCCAAGTATGAGCAGTTCTTC.